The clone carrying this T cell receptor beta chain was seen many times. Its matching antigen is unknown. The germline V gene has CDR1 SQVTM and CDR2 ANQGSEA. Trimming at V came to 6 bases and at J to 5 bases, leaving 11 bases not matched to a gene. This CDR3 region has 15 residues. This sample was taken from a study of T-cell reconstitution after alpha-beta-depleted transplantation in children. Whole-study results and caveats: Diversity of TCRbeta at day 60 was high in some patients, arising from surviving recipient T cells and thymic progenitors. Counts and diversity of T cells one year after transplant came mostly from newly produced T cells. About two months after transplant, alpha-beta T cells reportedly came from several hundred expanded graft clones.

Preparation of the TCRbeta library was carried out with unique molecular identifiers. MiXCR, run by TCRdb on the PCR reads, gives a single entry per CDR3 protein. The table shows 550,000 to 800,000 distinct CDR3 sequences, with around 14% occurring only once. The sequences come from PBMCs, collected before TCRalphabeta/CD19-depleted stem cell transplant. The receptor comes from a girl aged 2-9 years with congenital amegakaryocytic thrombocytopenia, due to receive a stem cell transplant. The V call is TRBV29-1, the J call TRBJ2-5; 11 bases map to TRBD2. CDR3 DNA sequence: TGCAGCGTGGAACCGGGACTAGCGGAGATCGAGACCCAGTACTTC. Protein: CSVEPGLAEIETQYF.